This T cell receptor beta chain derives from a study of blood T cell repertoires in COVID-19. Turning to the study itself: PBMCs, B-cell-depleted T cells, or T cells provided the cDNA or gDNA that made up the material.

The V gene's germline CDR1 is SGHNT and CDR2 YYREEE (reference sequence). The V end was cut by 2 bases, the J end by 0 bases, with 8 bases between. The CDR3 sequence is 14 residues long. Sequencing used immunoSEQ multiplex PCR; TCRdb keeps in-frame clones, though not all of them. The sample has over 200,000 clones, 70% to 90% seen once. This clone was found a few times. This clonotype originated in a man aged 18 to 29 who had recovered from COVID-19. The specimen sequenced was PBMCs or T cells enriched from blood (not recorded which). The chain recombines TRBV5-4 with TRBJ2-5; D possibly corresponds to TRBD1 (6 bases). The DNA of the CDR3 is TGTGCCAGCAGCTTAAGGGACAACCAAGAGACCCAGTACTTC. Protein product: CASSLRDNQETQYF.